One and the same sample provided the 18 T cell receptor beta chains below, sequenced in a study of blood T cell repertoires in COVID-19 (dated by TCRdb to the early 2020s). The library was produced with the immunoSEQ multiplex PCR assay. TCRdb provides this immuneACCESS table in a form limited to in-frame rearrangements. Some clones are lacking; in checked studies, under half of them reflect an unresolved V gene, and why the rest are absent is not known. The sample yields a few hundred thousand clones; around 88% were counted once. The leading ten clones occupy 0.95% to 1.5% of the sample. The specimen was PBMCs or T cells enriched from blood (not recorded which). These TCRs come from a woman in her 40s with acute COVID-19.

This chain connects TRBV10-2 to TRBJ1-1; possibly TRBD1 for D (6 bases). Trimming stripped 6 bases from V and 1 base from J, with 12 bases between. The CDR3 length is 14 residues. Germline values: CDR1 WSHSY, CDR2 SAAADI. CDR3 in DNA: TGCGCCAGCAGCTTCAGGGACACGAACACTGAAGCTTTCTTT. Residues: CASSFRDTNTEAFF.

The chain combines TRBV5-5 with TRBJ1-1; D might be TRBD1 (5 bases). Germline CDR1 is SGHKS and CDR2 is YYEKEE (reference sequence). The CDR3 has 13 residues. Trimming took off 6 bases at V and 6 bases at J, with 15 bases between the two ends. The CDR3 DNA reads TGTGCCAGCAACCTCTTTGGGGGGGCTGAAGCTTTCTTT. It yields the protein CASNLFGGAEAFF.

The table lists this clone with a few counts. CDR3 DNA sequence: TGTGCCAGCAGCTTTAGCGTAAGCTCCTACAATGAGCAGTTCTTC. Protein sequence: CASSFSVSSYNEQFF. The V call is TRBV7-8, the J call TRBJ2-1, with D tentatively TRBD2 (5 bases). V dropped 3 bases and J dropped 0 bases, with 9 bases sitting between them. This CDR3 contains 15 residues. Germline V gene data show CDR1 as SGHVS and CDR2 as FQNEAQ.

This chain joins TRBV24-1 and TRBJ2-5; perhaps TRBD2 as D (5 bases). Germline V gene sequence: CDR1 KGHDR, CDR2 SFDVKD. The CDR3 covers 15 residues. Trimming shortened V by 5 bases and J by 5 bases, and 17 bases separated the two germline ends. The CDR3 loop reads CATSARGLAGETQYF. The CDR3 DNA reads TGTGCCACCAGTGCGAGAGGGCTTGCAGGCGAGACCCAGTACTTC.

A single count supports this clone. The chain joins TRBV12-5 to TRBJ2-1, with TRBD1 as a possible D gene (6 bases). The CDR3 extends over 14 amino acids. Trimming left V 3 bases short and J 9 bases short, with 15 bases between. Germline CDR1 LGHNT, CDR2 FRNRAP. CDR3 residues: CASGFQEQGVEQFF. In DNA form, the CDR3 reads TGTGCTAGTGGTTTTCAAGAACAGGGAGTTGAGCAGTTCTTC.

V and J are TRBV24-1 and TRBJ2-1, with a tentative D call TRBD1 (5 bases). The germline V gene has CDR1 KGHDR and CDR2 SFDVKD. This CDR3 is built from 15 residues. Trimming left V 2 bases short and J 4 bases short, with 11 bases between. The CDR3, as DNA: TGTGCCACCAGTGATTCAGGGCAGGTGTACAATGAGCAGTTCTTC. This gives the protein CATSDSGQVYNEQFF.

V and J are TRBV18 and TRBJ1-5; no clear D. CDR3 length equals 17 residues. The germline V and J ends were trimmed by 3 bases and 5 bases, with 20 bases remaining between them. The germline CDR1 and CDR2 sequences are KGHSH and LQKENI. CDR3 protein: CASSPGERVSGDQPQHF. DNA of the CDR3: TGTGCCAGCTCACCTGGAGAACGGGTCTCCGGCGATCAGCCCCAGCATTTT.

The chain couples TRBV28 to TRBJ2-5, with 14 nucleotides matching TRBD2. After removal of 5 bases from V and 2 bases from J, the junction contained 1 base not matched to a gene. Looked up from germline, CDR1 is MDHEN and CDR2 is SYDVKM. The CDR3 contains 15 residues. The CDR3, as DNA: TGTGCCAGCAGTGGGACTAGCGGGAGTCAAGAGACCCAGTACTTC. It encodes CASSGTSGSQETQYF.

The gene calls are TRBV20-1 and TRBJ2-1; a possible D gene is TRBD2 (6 bases). The germline V gene has CDR1 DFQATT and CDR2 SNEGSKA (reference sequence). V gave up 3 bases and J gave up 3 bases, with 15 bases separating them. The CDR3 length is 15 residues. CDR3 loop: CSASRAGQSYNEQFF. The CDR3 nucleotides are TGCAGTGCTAGTCGAGCGGGCCAGAGCTACAATGAGCAGTTCTTC.

V and J are TRBV30 and TRBJ2-1; TRBD2 matches at 7 bases. V lost 0 bases and J lost 4; bases outside the gene matches: 6. This CDR3 contains 15 residues. Per the germline V gene, CDR1 is GTSNPN and CDR2 is SVGIG (reference sequence). CDR3 in amino acids: CAWSVGGSPYNEQFF. The CDR3 DNA reads TGTGCCTGGAGTGTGGGCGGGAGTCCGTACAATGAGCAGTTCTTC.

The chain combines TRBV3-1 (or the pseudogene TRBV3-2) with TRBJ2-3, with D tentatively TRBD1 (6 bases). V lost 2 bases and J lost 2, with 11 bases in between. The CDR3 contains 15 residues. The V gene's germline CDR1 is LGHDT and CDR2 YNNKEL (reference sequence). Here the CDR3 reads CASSQRDTTTDTQYF. The CDR3 DNA sequence: TGTGCCAGCAGCCAACGGGACACTACCACAGATACGCAGTATTTT.

V and J are TRBV2 and TRBJ1-5, with D possibly TRBD1 on 5 matching bases. The CDR3 is 14 residues long. CDR1 and CDR2 from the germline V gene are SNHLY and FYNNEI. The V end was cut by 3 bases, the J end by 5 bases, with 11 bases between. Written as DNA, the CDR3 is TGTGCCAGCAGTGATGTGCGGGGCTATCAGCCCCAGCATTTT. As protein: CASSDVRGYQPQHF.

The chain couples TRBV28 to TRBJ2-4, with TRBD2 identical over 10 bases. V trimming: 5 bases; J trimming: 8 bases; junction bases outside the gene matches: 9. The CDR3 has 15 amino acids. Per the germline V gene, CDR1 is MDHEN and CDR2 is SYDVKM. The DNA for the CDR3 is TGTGCCAGCAGTCAACTAGCGGGAATCGCGTACATTCAGTACTTC. Protein product: CASSQLAGIAYIQYF.

J is TRBJ2-1 and V is TRBV27; 10 nucleotides align to TRBD2. Germline V gives CDR1 MNHEY, CDR2 SMNVEV (reference sequence). The length of the CDR3 is 16 residues. Losses at the gene ends were 4 bases for V and 4 bases for J; bases not matched to a gene: 7. Written as DNA, the CDR3 is TGTGCCAGCAGTTCCCTAGCGGGAGCGTCTTACAATGAGCAGTTCTTC. Amino acid sequence: CASSSLAGASYNEQFF.

This clone was counted a single time. V gene TRBV28 combines with J gene TRBJ1-2; the match to TRBD1 covers 9 bases. V lost 7 bases, J lost 7 bases, and 10 bases stayed unmatched. Germline lookup yields CDR1 MDHEN and CDR2 SYDVKM. The CDR3 totals 14 residues. CDR3 sequence reads: CASTKGQGVRGYTF. The DNA of the CDR3 is TGTGCCAGCACGAAGGGACAGGGAGTTCGTGGCTACACCTTC.

This chain uses TRBV5-1 with TRBJ2-1, with TRBD2 as a possible D gene (6 bases). Looked up from germline, CDR1 is SGHRS and CDR2 is YFSETQ. This CDR3 region has 15 residues. V lost 2 bases, J lost 7 bases, and 16 bases lay in between. The CDR3 region has the DNA TGCGCCAGCAGCTTTAGTTCGGCGGGATTGAATGAGCAGTTCTTC. It translates to CASSFSSAGLNEQFF.

This rearrangement joins TRBV18 to TRBJ2-5; the D gene is possibly TRBD1 (5 bases). CDR1 is KGHSH, CDR2 LQKENI, per germline. The CDR3 has 15 amino acids. The ends were cut back, 3 bases at V and 2 bases at J, with 13 bases in the middle. CDR3 residues: CASSPGQGTQETQYF. DNA for the CDR3: TGTGCCAGCTCACCTGGGCAGGGAACACAAGAGACCCAGTACTTC.

The V and J genes are TRBV27 and TRBJ2-6; 9 bases align to TRBD1. The CDR3 has 19 amino acids. Germline lookup yields CDR1 MNHEY and CDR2 SMNVEV (reference sequence). The V and J ends lost 5 bases and 0 bases, in that order; junction bases with no gene match: 11. The CDR3 DNA reads TGTGCCAGCAGTCGATTTTCCGGGACAGGGTACTCTGGGGCCAACGTCCTGACTTTC. Its protein is CASSRFSGTGYSGANVLTF. Full variable domain (rest looked up from reference TRBV27 and TRBJ2-6): EAQVTQNPRYLITVTGKKLTVTCSQNMNHEYMSWYRQDPGLGLRQIYYSMNVEVTDKGDVPEGYKVSRKEKRNFPLILESPSPNQTSLYFCASSRFSGTGYSGANVLTFGAGSRLTVL.